The T cell receptor beta chain under discussion was sequenced for a study of cytomegalovirus exposure and HLA in healthy donors. Study-wide points: The number of N-insertions in an Asian-associated ancestry cluster was reportedly below the 666-donor mean in a later analysis.

PCR amplification relied on 60 Vbeta primers (plus 13 Jbeta primers). Repertoires were generated with immunoSEQ multiplex PCR, while TCRdb's copy carries only in-frame clones and drops some. The data show 160,000 or so clones, about 80% seen once. As for this clone: What it binds is not known.

V was shortened by 3 bases and J by 0 bases, with 9 bases between the two germline ends. CDR1 SGHAT and CDR2 FQNNGV come from the germline V gene. The CDR3 is 15 amino acids. The V gene is TRBV11-2, the J gene TRBJ2-1; a possible D gene is TRBD2 (6 bases). The sequence was collected from a man aged 30 to 39 in good health and CMV-seronegative. The material sequenced was PBMCs. CDR3: CASSLDGSSYNEQFF. The DNA of the CDR3 is TGTGCCAGCAGCTTGGACGGGAGCTCCTACAATGAGCAGTTCTTC.